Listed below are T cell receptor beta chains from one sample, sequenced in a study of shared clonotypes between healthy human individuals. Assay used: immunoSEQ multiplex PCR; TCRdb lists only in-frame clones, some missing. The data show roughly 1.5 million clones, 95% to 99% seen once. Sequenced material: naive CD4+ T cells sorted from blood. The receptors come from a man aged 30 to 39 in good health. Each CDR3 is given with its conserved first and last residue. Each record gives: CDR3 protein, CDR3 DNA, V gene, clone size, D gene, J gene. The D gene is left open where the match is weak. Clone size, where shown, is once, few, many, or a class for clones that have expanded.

CASSEGGLVIGNEQFF | TGTGCCAGCAGTGAAGGGGGACTAGTGATAGGAAATGAGCAGTTCTTC | TRBV2 | . | TRBD2 | TRBJ2-1
CASSPGPLEQPQHF | TGTGCCAGCAGCCCGGGACCGCTGGAGCAGCCCCAGCATTTT | TRBV5-5 | . | . | TRBJ1-5
CASDRLRDTGELFF | TGCGCCAGCGATCGGCTTCGAGACACCGGGGAGCTGTTTTTT | TRBV10-2 | . | . | TRBJ2-2
CASSQGADGYTF | TGTGCCAGCAGCCAGGGGGCGGACGGCTACACCTTC | TRBV7-8 | . | TRBD1 | TRBJ1-2
CASSRGQGSYEQYF | TGTGCCAGCAGCCGAGGACAGGGTTCCTACGAGCAGTACTTC | TRBV6-4 | once | TRBD1 | TRBJ2-7
CASSLERLATYEQYF | TGTGCCAGCAGCTTAGAAAGACTAGCTACCTACGAGCAGTACTTC | TRBV11-2 | . | TRBD2 | TRBJ2-7
CASSLRSQSYEQYF | TGTGCCAGCAGTTTAAGGTCGCAGAGCTACGAGCAGTACTTC | TRBV27 | . | . | TRBJ2-7
CASSLARLGGSFYSGANVLTF | TGTGCCAGCAGCTTAGCCCGTCTTGGGGGCTCGTTCTACTCTGGGGCCAACGTCCTGACTTTC | TRBV7-8 | once | . | TRBJ2-6
CASSLTTGTVGEQYF | TGTGCCAGCAGCTTAACCACCGGGACAGTGGGTGAGCAGTACTTC | TRBV7-9 | . | TRBD1 | TRBJ2-7
CASRGGGTDTQYF | TGTGCCAGCAGGGGCGGGGGCACAGATACGCAGTATTTT | TRBV2 | . | . | TRBJ2-3
CASSLARGTDGYTF | TGTGCCAGCAGCTTAGCGCGGGGAACGGACGGCTACACCTTC | TRBV7-9 | . | . | TRBJ1-2
CASSRPKGTSNTGELFF | TGTGCCAGCAGCCGTCCCAAGGGGACCTCGAACACCGGGGAGCTGTTTTTT | TRBV14 | . | . | TRBJ2-2
CASSPRDRGLAGELFF | TGTGCCAGCAGCCCCCGGGACAGGGGGCTCGCCGGGGAGCTGTTTTTT | TRBV14 | once | TRBD1 | TRBJ2-2
CASSVEPSNTGELFF | TGTGCCAGCAGCGTAGAACCCTCGAACACCGGGGAGCTGTTTTTT | TRBV9 | . | . | TRBJ2-2
CASSLKQGEKLFF | TGTGCCAGCTCACTGAAACAGGGAGAAAAACTGTTTTTT | TRBV18 | . | . | TRBJ1-4
CASRTTLAGELFF | TGTGCCAGCAGGACCACTTTGGCCGGGGAGCTGTTTTTT | TRBV2 | . | . | TRBJ2-2
CASSIRAGGLGNQPQHF | TGTGCCAGTAGTATTCGGGCAGGGGGCCTAGGCAATCAGCCCCAGCATTTT | TRBV19 | . | TRBD1 | TRBJ1-5
CASSLLGTSYEQYF | TGTGCCAGCAGCTTGCTAGGGACGTCCTACGAGCAGTACTTC | TRBV5-8 | . | . | TRBJ2-7
CASSPGWDSYSYEQYF | TGTGCCAGCAGCCCTGGATGGGACAGTTACTCCTACGAGCAGTACTTC | TRBV11-2 | . | TRBD1 | TRBJ2-7
CASSLVGLLTGELFF | TGTGCCAGCAGCTTAGTTGGTCTTCTTACCGGGGAGCTGTTTTTT | TRBV7-2 | . | . | TRBJ2-2
CASSLRQGWNTEAFF | TGTGCCAGCTCACTCCGACAGGGATGGAACACTGAAGCTTTCTTT | TRBV18 | . | TRBD1 | TRBJ1-1
CASSPRTDPYGYTF | TGTGCCAGCAGCCCCCGGACAGACCCCTATGGCTACACCTTC | TRBV7-6 | . | . | TRBJ1-2
CASSQTGPDGEAFF | TGTGCCAGCAGCCAGACAGGGCCCGATGGAGAAGCTTTCTTT | TRBV28 | . | TRBD1 | TRBJ1-1
CASSPGTGVSEEQYF | TGTGCCAGCAGCCCCGGGACAGGAGTTTCGGAAGAGCAGTACTTC | TRBV7-9 | . | TRBD1 | TRBJ2-7
CASSQQGLRNTEAFF | TGTGCCAGCTCCCAACAGGGCCTTCGGAACACTGAAGCTTTCTTT | TRBV18 | . | . | TRBJ1-1
CASRPNRGQNEKLFF | TGTGCCAGCAGACCTAACAGGGGCCAAAATGAAAAACTGTTTTTT | TRBV28 | . | TRBD1 | TRBJ1-4